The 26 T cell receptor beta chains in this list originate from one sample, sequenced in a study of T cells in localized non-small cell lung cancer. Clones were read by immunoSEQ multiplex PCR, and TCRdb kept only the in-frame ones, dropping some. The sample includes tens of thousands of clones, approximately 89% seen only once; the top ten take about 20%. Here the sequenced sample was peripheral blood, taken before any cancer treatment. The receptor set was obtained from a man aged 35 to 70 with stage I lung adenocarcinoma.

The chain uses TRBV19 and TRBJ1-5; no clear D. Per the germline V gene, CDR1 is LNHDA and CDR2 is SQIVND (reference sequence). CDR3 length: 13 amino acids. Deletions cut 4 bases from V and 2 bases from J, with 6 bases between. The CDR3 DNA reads TGTGCCAGTAGTAGGAGTGGCAATCAGCCCCAGCATTTT. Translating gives CASSRSGNQPQHF. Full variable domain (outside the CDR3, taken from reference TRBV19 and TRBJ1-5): DGGITQSPKYLFRKEGQNVTLSCEQNLNHDAMYWYRQDPGQGLRLIYYSQIVNDFQKGDIAEGYSVSREKKESFPLTVTSAQKNPTAFYLCASSRSGNQPQHFGDGTRLSIL.

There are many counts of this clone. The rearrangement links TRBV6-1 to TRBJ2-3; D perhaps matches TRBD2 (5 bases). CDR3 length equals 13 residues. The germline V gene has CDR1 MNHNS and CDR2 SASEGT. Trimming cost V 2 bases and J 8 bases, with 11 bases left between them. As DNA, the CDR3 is TGTGCCAGCAGTGAAAAGGACTCCACTACGCAGTATTTT. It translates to CASSEKDSTTQYF.

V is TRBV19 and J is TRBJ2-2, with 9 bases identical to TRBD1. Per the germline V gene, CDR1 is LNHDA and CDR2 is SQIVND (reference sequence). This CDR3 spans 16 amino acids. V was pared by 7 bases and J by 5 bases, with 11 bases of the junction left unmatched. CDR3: CASTEAGQGPTGELFF. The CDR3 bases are TGTGCCAGTACGGAGGCGGGACAGGGTCCGACCGGGGAGCTGTTTTTT.

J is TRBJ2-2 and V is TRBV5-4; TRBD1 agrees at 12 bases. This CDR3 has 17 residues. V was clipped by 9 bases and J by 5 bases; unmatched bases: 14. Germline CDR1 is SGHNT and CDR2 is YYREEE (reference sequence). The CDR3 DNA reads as TGTGCCACAAGGGGGTGGGACAGGGGGCTGGAAACCGGGGAGCTGTTTTTT. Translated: CATRGWDRGLETGELFF.

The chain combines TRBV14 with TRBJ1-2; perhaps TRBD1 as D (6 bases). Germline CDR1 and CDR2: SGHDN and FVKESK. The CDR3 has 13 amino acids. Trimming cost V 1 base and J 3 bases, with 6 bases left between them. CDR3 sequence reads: CASSQGQDYGYTF. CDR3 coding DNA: TGTGCCAGCAGCCAAGGACAGGACTATGGCTACACCTTC. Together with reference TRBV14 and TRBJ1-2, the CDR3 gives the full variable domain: EAGVTQFPSHSVIEKGQTVTLRCDPISGHDNLYWYRRVMGKEIKFLLHFVKESKQDESGMPNNRFLAERTGGTYSTLKVQPAELEDSGVYFCASSQGQDYGYTFGSGTRLTVV.

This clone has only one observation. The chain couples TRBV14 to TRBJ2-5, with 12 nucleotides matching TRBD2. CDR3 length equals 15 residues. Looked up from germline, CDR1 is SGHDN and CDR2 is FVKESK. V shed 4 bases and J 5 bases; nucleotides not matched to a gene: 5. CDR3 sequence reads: CASSPRLAGVETQYF. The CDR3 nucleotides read TGTGCCAGCAGCCCCCGACTAGCGGGAGTTGAGACCCAGTACTTC.

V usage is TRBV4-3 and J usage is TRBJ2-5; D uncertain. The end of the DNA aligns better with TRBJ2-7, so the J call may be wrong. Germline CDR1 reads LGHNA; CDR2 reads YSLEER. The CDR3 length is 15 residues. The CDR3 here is CASSQELGFGYEQYF. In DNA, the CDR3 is TGCGCCAGCAGCCAAGAGTTGGGATTCGGCTACGAGCAGTACTTC.

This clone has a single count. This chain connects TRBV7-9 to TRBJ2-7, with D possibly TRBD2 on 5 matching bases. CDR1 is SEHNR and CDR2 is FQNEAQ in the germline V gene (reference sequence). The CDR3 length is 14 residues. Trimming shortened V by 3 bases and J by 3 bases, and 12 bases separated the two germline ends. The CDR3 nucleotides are TGTGCCAGCAGCTTTGGAGGACCTAACTACGAGCAGTACTTC. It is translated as CASSFGGPNYEQYF.

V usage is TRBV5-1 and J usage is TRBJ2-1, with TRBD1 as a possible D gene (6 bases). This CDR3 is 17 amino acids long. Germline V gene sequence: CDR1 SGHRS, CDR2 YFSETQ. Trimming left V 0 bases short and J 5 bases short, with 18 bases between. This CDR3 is CASSLVGGVGQDNEQFF. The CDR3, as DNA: TGCGCCAGCAGCTTGGTAGGGGGAGTTGGGCAGGACAATGAGCAGTTCTTC. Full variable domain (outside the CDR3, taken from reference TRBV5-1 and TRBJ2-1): KAGVTQTPRYLIKTRGQQVTLSCSPISGHRSVSWYQQTPGQGLQFLFEYFSETQRNKGNFPGRFSGRQFSNSRSEMNVSTLELGDSALYLCASSLVGGVGQDNEQFFGPGTRLTVL.

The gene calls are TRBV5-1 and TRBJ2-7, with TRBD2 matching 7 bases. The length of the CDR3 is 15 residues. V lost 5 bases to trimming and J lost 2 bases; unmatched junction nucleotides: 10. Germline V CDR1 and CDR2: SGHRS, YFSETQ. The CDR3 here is CASSPGSGHAYEQYF. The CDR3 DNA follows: TGCGCCAGCAGTCCCGGTAGCGGGCATGCCTACGAGCAGTACTTC.

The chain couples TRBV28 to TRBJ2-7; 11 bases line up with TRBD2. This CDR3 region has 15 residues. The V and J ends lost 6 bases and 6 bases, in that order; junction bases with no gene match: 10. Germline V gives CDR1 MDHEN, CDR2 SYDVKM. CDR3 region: CASRTIAGGPGEQYF. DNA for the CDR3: TGTGCCAGCAGAACTATAGCGGGAGGGCCAGGCGAGCAGTACTTC.

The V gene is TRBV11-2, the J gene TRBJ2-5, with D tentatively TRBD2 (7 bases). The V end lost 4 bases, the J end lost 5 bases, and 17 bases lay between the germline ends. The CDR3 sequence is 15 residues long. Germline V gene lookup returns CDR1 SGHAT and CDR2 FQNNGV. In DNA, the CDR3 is TGTGCCAGCAGCTCCGGGGGCGGGGGCGCGGAGACCCAGTACTTC. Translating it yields CASSSGGGGAETQYF.

The DNA for the CDR3 is TGTGCCAGCAGCATGGGCCTAAGCGTGGTGGACACCGGGGAGCTGTTTTTT. Amino acids: CASSMGLSVVDTGELFF. V is TRBV5-4 and J is TRBJ2-2; no clear D gene. The CDR3 contains 17 residues. V shed 4 bases and J shed 3 bases, with 19 bases lying between them. Germline assignment: CDR1 SGHNT and CDR2 YYREEE (reference sequence).

CDR3 protein: CSVERGGSYGYTF. For the CDR3, the DNA is TGCAGCGTTGAGAGGGGGGGGAGCTATGGCTACACCTTC. The rearrangement links TRBV29-1 to TRBJ1-2, with a weak D call TRBD1 (6 bases). Trimming took 3 bases from V and 4 from J, leaving 12 bases between them. Germline V gene lookup returns CDR1 SQVTM and CDR2 ANQGSEA. The CDR3 is 13 residues long.

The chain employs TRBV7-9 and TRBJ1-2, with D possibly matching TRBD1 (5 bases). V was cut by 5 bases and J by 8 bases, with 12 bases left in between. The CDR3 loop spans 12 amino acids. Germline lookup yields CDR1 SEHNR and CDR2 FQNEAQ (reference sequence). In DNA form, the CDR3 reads TGTGCCAGCAGCCCAGGGAACAGGGGCTACACCTTC. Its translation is CASSPGNRGYTF.

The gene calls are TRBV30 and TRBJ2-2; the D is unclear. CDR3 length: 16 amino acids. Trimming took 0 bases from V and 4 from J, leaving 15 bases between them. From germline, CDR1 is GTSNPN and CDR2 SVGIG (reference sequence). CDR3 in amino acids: CAWSVLGPRFTGELFF. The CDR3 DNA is TGTGCCTGGAGTGTACTGGGTCCTCGCTTCACCGGGGAGCTGTTTTTT.

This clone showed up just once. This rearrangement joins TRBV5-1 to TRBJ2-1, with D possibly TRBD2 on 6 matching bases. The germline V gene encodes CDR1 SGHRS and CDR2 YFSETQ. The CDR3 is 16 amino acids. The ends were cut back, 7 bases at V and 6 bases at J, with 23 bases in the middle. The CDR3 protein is CASGQFSGVDGNEQFF. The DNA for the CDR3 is TGCGCCAGCGGCCAGTTCTCGGGAGTGGATGGCAATGAGCAGTTCTTC.

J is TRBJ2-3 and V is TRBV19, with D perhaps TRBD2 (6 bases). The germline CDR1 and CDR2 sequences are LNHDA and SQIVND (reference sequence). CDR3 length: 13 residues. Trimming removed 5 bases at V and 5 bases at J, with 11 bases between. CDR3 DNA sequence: TGTGCCAGTAGTTCCGGCGGGAAAGATACGCAGTATTTT. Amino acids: CASSSGGKDTQYF.

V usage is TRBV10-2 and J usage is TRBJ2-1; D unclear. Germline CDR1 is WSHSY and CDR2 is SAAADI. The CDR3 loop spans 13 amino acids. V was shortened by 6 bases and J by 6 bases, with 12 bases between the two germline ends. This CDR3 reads CASRGSPGNEQFF. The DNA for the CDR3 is TGCGCCAGCAGAGGCTCTCCCGGCAATGAGCAGTTCTTC.

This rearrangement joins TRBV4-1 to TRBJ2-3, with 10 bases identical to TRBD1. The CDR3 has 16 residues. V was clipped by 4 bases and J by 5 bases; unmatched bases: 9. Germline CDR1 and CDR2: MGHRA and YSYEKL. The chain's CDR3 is CASSPGQGPIRDTQYF. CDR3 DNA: TGCGCCAGCAGCCCGGGACAGGGGCCTATAAGAGATACGCAGTATTTT.

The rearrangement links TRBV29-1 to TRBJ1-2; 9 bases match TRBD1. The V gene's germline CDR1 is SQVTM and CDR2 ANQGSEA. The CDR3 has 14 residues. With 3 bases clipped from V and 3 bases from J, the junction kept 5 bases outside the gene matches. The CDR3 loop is CSVDSRDRDYGYTF. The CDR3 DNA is TGCAGCGTTGATTCTCGGGACAGGGACTATGGCTACACCTTC.

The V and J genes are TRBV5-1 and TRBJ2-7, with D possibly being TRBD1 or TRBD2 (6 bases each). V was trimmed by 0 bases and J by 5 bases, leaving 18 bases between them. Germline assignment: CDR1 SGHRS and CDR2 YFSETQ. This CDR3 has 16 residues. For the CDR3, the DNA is TGCGCCAGCAGCTTGGCTGGGGGGCGCATGGAGAACGAGCAGTACTTC. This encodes CASSLAGGRMENEQYF.

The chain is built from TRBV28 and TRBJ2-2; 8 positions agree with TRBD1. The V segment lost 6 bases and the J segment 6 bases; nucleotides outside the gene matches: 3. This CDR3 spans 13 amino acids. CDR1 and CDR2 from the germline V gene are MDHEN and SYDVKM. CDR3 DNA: TGTGCCAGCAGGTCGACAGGGGCCGGGGAGCTGTTTTTT. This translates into CASRSTGAGELFF.

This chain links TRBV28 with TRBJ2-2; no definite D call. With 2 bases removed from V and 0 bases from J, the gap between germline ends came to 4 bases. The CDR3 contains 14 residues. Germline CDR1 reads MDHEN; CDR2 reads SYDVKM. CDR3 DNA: TGTGCCAGCAGTTTACACTCGAACACCGGGGAGCTGTTTTTT. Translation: CASSLHSNTGELFF.

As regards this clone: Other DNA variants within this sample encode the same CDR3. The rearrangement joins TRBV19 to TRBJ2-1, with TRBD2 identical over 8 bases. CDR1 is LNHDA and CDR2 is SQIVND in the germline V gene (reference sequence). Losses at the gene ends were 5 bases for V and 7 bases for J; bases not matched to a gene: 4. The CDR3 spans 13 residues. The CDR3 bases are TGTGCCAGTAGTTTAGGACTAGCTAATGAGCAGTTCTTC. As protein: CASSLGLANEQFF.

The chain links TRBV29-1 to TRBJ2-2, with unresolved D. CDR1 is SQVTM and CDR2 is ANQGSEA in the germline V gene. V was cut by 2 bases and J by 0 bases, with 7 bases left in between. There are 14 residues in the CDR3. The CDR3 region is CSVEPNANTGELFF. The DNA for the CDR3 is TGCAGCGTTGAACCGAACGCGAACACCGGGGAGCTGTTTTTT.